This is a list of T cell receptor beta chains from one sample in a study of early T cells in non-severe SARS-CoV-2 infection. TCRdb redid the calling of the 5' RACE reads with MiXCR, one entry per CDR3 protein. The sample carries tens of thousands of distinct CDR3 sequences, about 5.6% recorded once. Sequencing input: whole blood. The receptors derive from an adult who was a healthcare worker with PCR-confirmed SARS-CoV-2 infection or an uninfected control (not recorded which). Each CDR3 is given with its conserved first and last residue. The order of the fields is J gene, D gene, clone size, V gene, CDR3 protein. D genes are given only for firm matches. Size values are once, few and many counts, or a class for expanded clones, and some rows have none.

J gene: TRBJ1-2; D gene: NA; clone size: many; V gene: TRBV29-1; CDR3 protein: CSVGSSGGYTF
J gene: TRBJ2-3; D gene: NA; clone size: once; V gene: TRBV5-1; CDR3 protein: CASSPLSVTDTQYF
J gene: TRBJ1-1; D gene: NA; clone size: many; V gene: TRBV19; CDR3 protein: CASRRLPTSNTEAFF
J gene: TRBJ2-7; D gene: TRBD1; clone size: NA; V gene: TRBV18; CDR3 protein: CASSPARGQEQYF
J gene: TRBJ2-6; D gene: NA; clone size: many; V gene: TRBV29-1; CDR3 protein: CSVDAPSGANVLTF
J gene: TRBJ1-1; D gene: NA; clone size: few; V gene: TRBV18; CDR3 protein: CASSPPGRITEAFF
J gene: TRBJ2-7; D gene: NA; clone size: many; V gene: TRBV9; CDR3 protein: CASSVGRFSYEQYF
J gene: TRBJ1-5; D gene: NA; clone size: many; V gene: TRBV12-3/TRBV12-4; CDR3 protein: CASSSAVLQPQHF
J gene: TRBJ2-7; D gene: TRBD1; clone size: many; V gene: TRBV18; CDR3 protein: CASSAGGFDEQYF
J gene: TRBJ2-5; D gene: NA; clone size: many; V gene: TRBV18; CDR3 protein: CASSPLDVTETQYF
J gene: TRBJ1-6; D gene: NA; clone size: many; V gene: TRBV14; CDR3 protein: CASSQDLYNSPLHF
J gene: TRBJ2-7; D gene: NA; clone size: NA; V gene: TRBV29-1; CDR3 protein: CSVEDVRPGRFYEQYF
J gene: TRBJ2-7; D gene: NA; clone size: many; V gene: TRBV7-2; CDR3 protein: CASSLGGVYEQYF
J gene: TRBJ1-1; D gene: NA; clone size: many; V gene: TRBV14; CDR3 protein: CASSRSSTEAFF
J gene: TRBJ2-7; D gene: NA; clone size: NA; V gene: TRBV6-2/TRBV6-3; CDR3 protein: CASSLGPGIEQYF
J gene: TRBJ2-3; D gene: TRBD2; clone size: NA; V gene: TRBV5-6; CDR3 protein: CASSLRLAGTSADTQYF
J gene: TRBJ2-1; D gene: TRBD2; clone size: many; V gene: TRBV7-9; CDR3 protein: CASSSIAGGGNEQFF
J gene: TRBJ1-4; D gene: NA; clone size: NA; V gene: TRBV10-1; CDR3 protein: CASSVGYNRVVEEKLFF
J gene: TRBJ2-1; D gene: NA; clone size: many; V gene: TRBV5-5; CDR3 protein: CASSWDGTSYNEQFF
J gene: TRBJ2-3; D gene: NA; clone size: many; V gene: TRBV7-2; CDR3 protein: CASSRLVKADTQYF
J gene: TRBJ2-3; D gene: TRBD2; clone size: many; V gene: TRBV6-1; CDR3 protein: CASSGQSGADTQYF
J gene: TRBJ2-3; D gene: TRBD1; clone size: many; V gene: TRBV9; CDR3 protein: CASSVGQGAQSTDTQYF
J gene: TRBJ2-1; D gene: TRBD1; clone size: many; V gene: TRBV11-2; CDR3 protein: CASSLDLGQGAYNEQFF
J gene: TRBJ2-3; D gene: TRBD2; clone size: NA; V gene: TRBV30; CDR3 protein: CARSGRRADTQYF
J gene: TRBJ1-2; D gene: NA; clone size: many; V gene: TRBV6-1; CDR3 protein: CASSEGTALNYGYTF
J gene: TRBJ2-1; D gene: NA; clone size: medium-sized; V gene: TRBV7-2; CDR3 protein: CASSSLRAWHYNEQFF
J gene: TRBJ2-7; D gene: NA; clone size: many; V gene: TRBV5-1; CDR3 protein: CASSLAGNTYEQYF
J gene: TRBJ2-5; D gene: NA; clone size: NA; V gene: TRBV28; CDR3 protein: CASSLLRQESQYF
J gene: TRBJ2-4; D gene: NA; clone size: few; V gene: TRBV12-3/TRBV12-4; CDR3 protein: CASSFGKGTKNIQYF
J gene: TRBJ2-2; D gene: TRBD2; clone size: many; V gene: TRBV20-1; CDR3 protein: CSAESGSGRAGELFF